Listed below are T cell receptor beta chains from one sample, sequenced in a study of T cell responses to AZD1222 COVID-19 vaccine. Produced via immunoSEQ multiplex PCR; TCRdb's table is partial and in-frame only. This sample carries 150,000 or so clones, around 90% of them seen once, and the ten largest clones take 5% to 6.5%. The sample consisted of peripheral blood, taken 28 days after the second AZD1222 dose. Receptors were obtained from an adult who received the AZD1222 COVID-19 vaccine. Each CDR3 is given with its conserved first and last residue. D genes are given only for firm matches. Expanded clones get a size class; other rows say once, few or many, or leave the size out.

NA	TRBD2	TRBV5-6	TRBJ2-5	CASSLRGGYQETQYF	TGTGCCAGCAGCTTAAGGGGAGGGTACCAAGAGACCCAGTACTTC
NA	NA	TRBV12-3/TRBV12-4	TRBJ1-1	CASSRSLPTEAFF	TGTGCCAGCTCGAGGTCCTTGCCCACTGAAGCTTTCTTT
NA	NA	TRBV7-9	TRBJ1-6	CASSSQGSANSPLHF	TGTGCCAGCAGCTCCCAGGGTTCGGCTAATTCACCCCTCCACTTT
NA	NA	TRBV5-6	TRBJ1-4	CASSRDSGARNEKLFF	TGTGCCAGCAGCCGAGATTCGGGGGCAAGGAATGAAAAACTGTTTTTT
NA	TRBD2	TRBV11-2	TRBJ2-7	CASSPPGRISYEQYF	TGTGCCAGCAGCCCTCCCGGGAGGATCTCCTACGAGCAGTACTTC
NA	NA	TRBV12-3/TRBV12-4	TRBJ1-2	CASSLEGARGYTF	TGTGCCAGCAGTTTAGAAGGGGCTCGGGGCTACACCTTC
NA	TRBD1	TRBV7-2	TRBJ2-7	CASSLVGDSTYEQYF	TGTGCCAGCAGCTTAGTGGGGGACAGCACCTACGAGCAGTACTTC
NA	NA	TRBV18	TRBJ2-4	CASSPPQGNIQYF	TGTGCCAGCTCACCACCACAGGGAAACATTCAGTACTTC
NA	NA	TRBV7-8	TRBJ2-7	CASSRRGADEQYF	TGTGCCAGCAGCCGCAGGGGGGCGGACGAGCAGTACTTC
NA	NA	TRBV3-1/TRBV3-2	TRBJ1-2	CASSQYRGGAYGYTF	TGTGCCAGCAGCCAATATAGAGGGGGGGCCTATGGCTACACCTTC
NA	TRBD2	TRBV7-3	TRBJ2-3	CASSKRTSARADTQYF	TGTGCCAGCAGCAAACGGACTAGCGCAAGGGCAGATACGCAGTATTTT
once	TRBD1	TRBV13	TRBJ1-6	CASSSLDRVGGSPLHF	TGTGCCAGCAGCTCACTAGACAGGGTTGGGGGTTCACCCCTCCACTTT
once	NA	TRBV25-1	TRBJ2-4	CASSNAVRNIQYF	TGTGCCAGCAGTAACGCAGTTCGGAACATTCAGTACTTC
NA	TRBD2	TRBV3-1/TRBV3-2	TRBJ2-3	CASSPTSGGTDTQYF	TGTGCCAGCAGCCCGACTAGCGGGGGCACAGATACGCAGTATTTT
NA	NA	TRBV6-2/TRBV6-3	TRBJ2-3	CASSYSPGSGIPTDTQYF	TGTGCCAGCAGTTACTCGCCAGGAAGCGGAATTCCCACAGATACGCAGTATTTT
NA	NA	TRBV15	TRBJ2-5	CATSSMLTESQETQYF	TGTGCCACCAGCAGCATGTTGACAGAGAGTCAAGAGACCCAGTACTTC
NA	NA	TRBV6-5	TRBJ1-6	CASRADSLNSPLHF	TGTGCCAGCAGAGCTGACAGCCTTAATTCACCCCTCCACTTT
once	NA	TRBV6-5	TRBJ1-6	CATSLYINSPLHF	TGTGCCACCAGCCTATACATAAATTCACCCCTCCACTTT
NA	NA	TRBV7-2	TRBJ1-2	CASSSGPGIPGYGYTF	TGTGCCAGCAGCTCAGGACCGGGGATTCCTGGGTATGGCTACACCTTC
NA	NA	TRBV3-1/TRBV3-2	TRBJ1-1	CASSQDLTEAFF	TGTGCCAGCAGCCAAGATCTCACTGAAGCTTTCTTT
NA	TRBD1	TRBV7-9	TRBJ1-2	CASSLTGGALPAPTF	TGTGCCAGCAGCTTAACAGGGGGCGCTTTGCCTGCACCCACCTTC